These 8 T cell receptor beta chains share one sample of origin, sequenced in a study of shared clonotypes between healthy human individuals. Assay used: immunoSEQ multiplex PCR; TCRdb lists only in-frame clones, some missing. The sample has around 99,000 clones; approximately 75% are singletons. The sequenced material came from memory CD8+ T cells sorted from blood. As to subset: CD45RO+ cells pooled with CCR7-negative TemRA cells. All receptors derive from a man aged 30-40 years in good health.

The rearrangement joins TRBV6-1 to TRBJ2-7; the D gene is possibly TRBD1 (6 bases). V shed 3 bases and J shed 6 bases, with 12 bases lying between them. Germline CDR1 is MNHNS and CDR2 is SASEGT. There are 13 residues in the CDR3. CDR3 in DNA: TGTGCCAGCAGTGACCCGACAGGTTTCGAGCAGTACTTC. Protein product: CASSDPTGFEQYF.

The genes are TRBV6-5 and TRBJ2-1; a weak D match, TRBD1 (6 bases). CDR1 and CDR2 from the germline V gene are MNHEY and SVGAGI. The ends were cut back, 2 bases at V and 12 bases at J, with 8 bases in the middle. The CDR3 sequence is 11 residues long. The CDR3 reads CASSYGTSQFF. The CDR3 nucleotides read TGTGCCAGCAGTTACGGGACATCGCAGTTCTTC.

This chain links TRBV19 with TRBJ2-7; 7 bases agree with TRBD2. After removal of 0 bases from V and 0 bases from J, the junction contained 2 bases not matched to a gene. The germline V gene has CDR1 LNHDA and CDR2 SQIVND (reference sequence). The CDR3 sequence is 15 residues long. As DNA, the CDR3 is TGTGCCAGTAGTATAGATCGGGACTACTCCTACGAGCAGTACTTC. Translation: CASSIDRDYSYEQYF.

This clone appeared once. The rearrangement uses TRBV28 and TRBJ2-7; tentative D call: TRBD1 (5 bases). The CDR3 extends over 11 amino acids. The germline V gene encodes CDR1 MDHEN and CDR2 SYDVKM. Trimming removed 11 bases at V and 2 bases at J, with 10 bases between. The CDR3 here is CAAGWTYEQYF. CDR3 DNA: TGTGCCGCAGGGTGGACCTACGAGCAGTACTTC. Supplemented by reference TRBV28 and TRBJ2-7, the full variable domain reads DVKVTQSSRYLVKRTGEKVFLECVQDMDHENMFWYRQDPGLGLRLIYFSYDVKMKEKGDIPEGYSVSREKKERFSLILESASTNQTSMYLCAAGWTYEQYFGPGTRLTVT.

The rearrangement uses TRBV10-2 and TRBJ2-5; D unclear. Germline V gives CDR1 WSHSY, CDR2 SAAADI. The CDR3 runs to 14 residues. V lost 3 bases and J lost 5, with 13 bases in between. CDR3 DNA: TGCGCCAGCAGTGAAGTACTCCAGAAGGAGACCCAGTACTTC. Residues: CASSEVLQKETQYF.

The rearrangement joins TRBV6-5 to TRBJ2-7, with D possibly matching TRBD1 (5 bases). In germline, CDR1 is MNHEY, CDR2 SVGAGI. This CDR3 has 12 amino acids. V was clipped by 6 bases and J by 3 bases, with 9 bases between them. The CDR3 DNA sequence: TGTGCCAGCAGGGACACCAGCTACGAGCAGTACTTC. It specifies CASRDTSYEQYF.

The chain combines TRBV10-2 with TRBJ2-1, with 7 bases that match TRBD2. CDR3 length: 15 amino acids. Germline V gene data show CDR1 as WSHSY and CDR2 as SAAADI. The J segment lost 7 bases and the V segment lost 2 bases, leaving 8 bases of the junction unmatched. Here the CDR3 DNA reads TGCGCCAGCAGTGAGACCCGGGACTACTTTAATGAGCAGTTCTTC. It yields the protein CASSETRDYFNEQFF.

The chain is built from TRBV5-1 and TRBJ2-7, with 9 bases that match TRBD1. The CDR3 has 19 residues. Germline trimming cut 1 base from V and 6 bases from J; bases unmatched to any gene: 20. Germline V gives CDR1 SGHRS, CDR2 YFSETQ. The CDR3: CASSLWSGGRGTGSSEQYF. Here the CDR3 DNA reads TGCGCCAGCAGCTTGTGGTCTGGAGGACGAGGGACAGGGTCGAGCGAGCAGTACTTC.